The 10 T cell receptor beta chains presented below share a single source sample, sequenced in a study of vaccination effects on CD4 cells after COVID-19. TCRdb's copy holds only in-frame clones and misses some; the assay was immunoSEQ multiplex PCR. The sample comprises 37,000 or so clones, approximately 71% of which are singletons, and 4% to 5% rests with the top ten. Antigens of these TCRs are unknown. When nine to ten days of culture had elapsed, CD4+ T cells were isolated. Source: CD4+ T cells from PBMCs cultured without peptide, taken before COVID-19 vaccination. The source of these receptors is a human donor who received a COVID-19 vaccine.

The rearrangement joins TRBV2 to TRBJ1-1; D might be TRBD1 (5 bases). Germline lookup yields CDR1 SNHLY and CDR2 FYNNEI. Trimming removed 3 bases at V and 4 bases at J, with 9 bases between. The CDR3 contains 13 residues. The CDR3 loop is CASSDGHSTEAFF. CDR3 DNA: TGTGCCAGCAGTGATGGACATTCCACTGAAGCTTTCTTT.

The chain links TRBV5-1 to TRBJ1-4, with unresolved D. Trimming left V 0 bases short and J 7 bases short, with 16 bases between. This CDR3 comprises 16 residues. Germline-derived CDR1 and CDR2 are SGHRS and YFSETQ. CDR3 in amino acids: CASSLGLSQSSEKLFF. CDR3 in DNA: TGCGCCAGCAGCTTGGGTTTGTCGCAGTCGAGTGAAAAACTGTTTTTT.

V usage is TRBV5-4 and J usage is TRBJ2-1; maybe TRBD2 (6 bases). Germline CDR1 reads SGHNT; CDR2 reads YYREEE (reference sequence). This CDR3 spans 15 amino acids. Trimming took off 2 bases at V and 9 bases at J, with 18 bases between the two ends. The CDR3 DNA reads TGTGCCAGCAGCTTAGACCTAACTAACGGGAGTGAGCAGTTCTTC. This codes for CASSLDLTNGSEQFF. Variable domain in full (rest from reference TRBV5-4 and TRBJ2-1): ETGVTQSPTHLIKTRGQQVTLRCSSQSGHNTVSWYQQALGQGPQFIFQYYREEENGRGNFPPRFSGLQFPNYSSELNVNALELDDSALYLCASSLDLTNGSEQFFGPGTRLTVL.

The V call is TRBV29-1, the J call TRBJ1-2; D is uncertain. This CDR3 is built from 13 residues. V lost 6 bases and J lost 5, with 16 bases in between. Germline lookup yields CDR1 SQVTM and CDR2 ANQGSEA. CDR3 residues: CSVTEKGLYGYTF. The CDR3, as DNA: TGCAGCGTCACAGAGAAAGGGCTTTATGGCTACACCTTC.

For the CDR3, the DNA is TGTGCCAGTAGTCGTACAGGGCTACGAGGACAGCCCCAGCATTTT. It encodes CASSRTGLRGQPQHF. The V call is TRBV19, the J call TRBJ1-5, with D perhaps TRBD1 (6 bases). CDR3 length: 15 residues. In germline, CDR1 is LNHDA, CDR2 SQIVND (reference sequence). Trimming took 5 bases from V and 7 from J, leaving 18 bases between them.

The chain couples TRBV5-6 to TRBJ1-1, with 8 bases fitting TRBD1. V lost 4 bases, J lost 0 bases, and 8 bases stayed unmatched. CDR1 is SGHDT, CDR2 YYEEEE, per germline. The length of the CDR3 is 16 residues. CDR3 residues: CASSISRTGLNTEAFF. The CDR3 nucleotides read TGTGCCAGCAGCATTTCGAGGACAGGGCTGAACACTGAAGCTTTCTTT.

The chain recombines TRBV3-1 (or the pseudogene TRBV3-2) with TRBJ1-5; 7 nucleotides match TRBD1. The CDR3 contains 14 residues. Germline CDR1 LGHDT, CDR2 YNNKEL (reference sequence). V trimming: 4 bases; J trimming: 2 bases; junction bases outside the gene matches: 2. The CDR3 coding sequence is TGTGCCAGCAGCCTCCAGGGGGGCAATCAGCCCCAGCATTTT. Protein: CASSLQGGNQPQHF.

In its sample, this clone was seen once. J is TRBJ1-5 and V is TRBV6-5; 7 positions agree with TRBD1. V was pared by 6 bases and J by 0 bases, with 5 bases of the junction left unmatched. This CDR3 comprises 15 residues. CDR1 is MNHEY and CDR2 is SVGAGI in the germline V gene. CDR3 sequence reads: CASRGTENSNQPQHF. DNA for the CDR3: TGTGCCAGCAGGGGGACAGAGAATAGCAATCAGCCCCAGCATTTT.

The chain recombines TRBV5-8 with TRBJ2-7; D ambiguous. This CDR3 contains 13 residues. Germline loops: CDR1 SGHTS, CDR2 YDEGEE. Trimming cost V 4 bases and J 3 bases, with 11 bases left between them. CDR3 sequence (DNA): TGTGCCAGCAGCCCCGGGCCCGGCTACGAGCAGTACTTC. Translating gives CASSPGPGYEQYF.

By sample share, this clone is medium-sized. The chain is built from TRBV5-4 and TRBJ2-2; D possibly corresponds to TRBD2 (5 bases). Trimming shortened V by 4 bases and J by 0 bases, and 13 bases separated the two germline ends. The CDR3 length is 16 residues. Per germline, CDR1 SGHNT and CDR2 YYREEE (reference sequence). The CDR3 DNA follows: TGTGCCAGCAGCCCCCCGGCTAGCACGAACACCGGGGAGCTGTTTTTT. It is translated as CASSPPASTNTGELFF.